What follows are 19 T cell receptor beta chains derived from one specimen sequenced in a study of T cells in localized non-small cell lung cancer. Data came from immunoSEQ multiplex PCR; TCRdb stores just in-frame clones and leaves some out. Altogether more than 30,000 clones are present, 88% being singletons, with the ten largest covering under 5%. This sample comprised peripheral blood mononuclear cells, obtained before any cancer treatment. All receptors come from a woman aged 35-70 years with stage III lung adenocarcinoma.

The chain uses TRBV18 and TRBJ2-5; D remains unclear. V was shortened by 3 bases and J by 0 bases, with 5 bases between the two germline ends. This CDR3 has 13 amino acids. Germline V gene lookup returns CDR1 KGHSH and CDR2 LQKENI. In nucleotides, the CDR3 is TGTGCCAGCTCACCCGGGTACCAAGAGACCCAGTACTTC. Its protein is CASSPGYQETQYF.

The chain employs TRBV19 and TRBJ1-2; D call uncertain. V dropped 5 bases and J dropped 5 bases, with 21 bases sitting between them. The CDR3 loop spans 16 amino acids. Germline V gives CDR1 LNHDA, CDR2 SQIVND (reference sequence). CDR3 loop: CASSPPIWQNLYGYTF. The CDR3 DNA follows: TGTGCCAGTAGTCCTCCCATATGGCAGAACTTATATGGCTACACCTTC.

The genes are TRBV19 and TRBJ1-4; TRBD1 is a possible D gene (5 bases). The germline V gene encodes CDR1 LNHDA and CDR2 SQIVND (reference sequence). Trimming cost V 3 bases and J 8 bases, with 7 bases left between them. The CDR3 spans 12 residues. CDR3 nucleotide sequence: TGTGCCAGTAGTATGGGGCCGGAAAAACTGTTTTTT. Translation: CASSMGPEKLFF.

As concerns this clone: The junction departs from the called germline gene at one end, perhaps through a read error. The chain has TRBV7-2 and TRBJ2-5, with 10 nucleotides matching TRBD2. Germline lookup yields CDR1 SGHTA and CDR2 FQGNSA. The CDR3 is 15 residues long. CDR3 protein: CASSLAGETQETQYF. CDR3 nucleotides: TGTGCCAGCAGCCTAGCGGGAGAAACCCAAGAGACCCAGTACTTC.

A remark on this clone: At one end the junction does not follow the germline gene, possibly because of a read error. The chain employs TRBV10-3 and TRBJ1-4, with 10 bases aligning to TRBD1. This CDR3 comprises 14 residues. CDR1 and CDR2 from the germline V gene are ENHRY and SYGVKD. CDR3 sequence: CAIRIGTGENRTHF. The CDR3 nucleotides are TGTGCCATCAGGATCGGGACAGGGGAGAATCGGACCCATTTT.

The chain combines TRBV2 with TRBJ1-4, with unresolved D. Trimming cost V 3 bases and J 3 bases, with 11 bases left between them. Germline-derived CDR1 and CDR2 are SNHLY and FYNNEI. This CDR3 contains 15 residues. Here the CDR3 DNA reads TGTGCCAGCAGTGATTTGGGGAGTTCTAATGAAAAACTGTTTTTT. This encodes CASSDLGSSNEKLFF.

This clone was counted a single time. The CDR3 region is CASSYGGIQDEKLFF. The DNA for the CDR3 is TGTGCCAGCAGTTACGGGGGGATTCAGGACGAAAAACTGTTTTTT. This chain links TRBV6-5 with TRBJ1-4; the D gene is possibly TRBD1 (5 bases). Germline V lookup: CDR1 MNHEY, CDR2 SVGAGI. V lost 2 bases and J lost 8, with 15 bases in between. The CDR3 sequence is 15 residues long.

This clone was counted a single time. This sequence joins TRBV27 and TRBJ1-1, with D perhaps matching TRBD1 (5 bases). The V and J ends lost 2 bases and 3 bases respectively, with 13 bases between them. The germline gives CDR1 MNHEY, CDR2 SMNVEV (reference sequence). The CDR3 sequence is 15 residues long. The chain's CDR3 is CASSLVRREDTEAFF. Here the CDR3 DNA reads TGTGCCAGCAGTTTAGTTCGCAGGGAGGACACTGAAGCTTTCTTT.

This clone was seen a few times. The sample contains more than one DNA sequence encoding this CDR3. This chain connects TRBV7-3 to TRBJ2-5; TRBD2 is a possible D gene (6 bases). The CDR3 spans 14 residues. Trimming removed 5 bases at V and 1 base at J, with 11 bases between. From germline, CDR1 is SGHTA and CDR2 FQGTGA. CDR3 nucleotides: TGTGCCAGCAGCCCAACGGGACTCCAAGAGACCCAGTACTTC. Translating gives CASSPTGLQETQYF.

CDR3 protein: CASSYPGRADTQYF. The CDR3, as DNA: TGTGCCAGCAGTTACCCAGGGAGGGCAGATACGCAGTATTTT. V and J are TRBV28 and TRBJ2-3, with TRBD2 matching over 7 bases. V trimming: 4 bases; J trimming: 4 bases; junction bases outside the gene matches: 5. CDR3 length equals 14 residues. From germline, CDR1 is MDHEN and CDR2 SYDVKM.

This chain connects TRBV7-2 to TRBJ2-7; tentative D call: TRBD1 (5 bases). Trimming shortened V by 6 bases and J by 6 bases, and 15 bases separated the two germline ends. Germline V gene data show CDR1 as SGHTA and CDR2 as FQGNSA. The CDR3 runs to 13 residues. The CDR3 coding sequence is TGTGCCAGCAGTACTCAAACGGACACCGAGCAGTACTTC. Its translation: CASSTQTDTEQYF.

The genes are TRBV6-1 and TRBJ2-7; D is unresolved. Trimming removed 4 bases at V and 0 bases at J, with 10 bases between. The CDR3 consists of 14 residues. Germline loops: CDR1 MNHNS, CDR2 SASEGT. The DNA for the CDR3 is TGTGCCAGCAGTGTCGCGGAGAGCTCCTACGAGCAGTACTTC. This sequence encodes CASSVAESSYEQYF.

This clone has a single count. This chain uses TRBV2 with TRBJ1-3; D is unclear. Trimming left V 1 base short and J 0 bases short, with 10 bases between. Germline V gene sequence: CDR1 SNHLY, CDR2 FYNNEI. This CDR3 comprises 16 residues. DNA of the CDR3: TGTGCCAGCAGTGAAGGCGGGCAGCTCTCTGGAAACACCATATATTTT. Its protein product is CASSEGGQLSGNTIYF.

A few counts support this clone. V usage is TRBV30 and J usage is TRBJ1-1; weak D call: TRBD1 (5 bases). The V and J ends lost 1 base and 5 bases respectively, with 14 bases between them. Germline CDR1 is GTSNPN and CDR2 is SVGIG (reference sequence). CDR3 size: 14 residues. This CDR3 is CAWSGTSGRTEAFF. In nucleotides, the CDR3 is TGTGCCTGGAGTGGGACATCCGGACGGACTGAAGCTTTCTTT.

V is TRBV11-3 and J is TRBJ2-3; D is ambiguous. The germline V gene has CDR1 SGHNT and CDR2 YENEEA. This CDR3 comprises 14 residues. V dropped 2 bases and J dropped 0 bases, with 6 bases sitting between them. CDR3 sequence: CASSLSRSTDTQYF. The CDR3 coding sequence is TGTGCCAGCAGCTTATCCCGGAGCACAGATACGCAGTATTTT.

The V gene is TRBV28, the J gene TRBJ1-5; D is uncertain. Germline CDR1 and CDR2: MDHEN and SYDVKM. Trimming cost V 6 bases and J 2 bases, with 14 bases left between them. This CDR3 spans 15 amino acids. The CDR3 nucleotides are TGTGCCAGCAGACCCAGGACGGGCGGCAATCAGCCCCAGCATTTT. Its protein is CASRPRTGGNQPQHF.

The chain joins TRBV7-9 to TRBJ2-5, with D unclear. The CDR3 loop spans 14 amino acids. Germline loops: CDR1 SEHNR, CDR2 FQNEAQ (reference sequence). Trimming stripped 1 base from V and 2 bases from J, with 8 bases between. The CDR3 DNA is TGTGCCAGCAGCTTAGGGTCCGGACAAGAGACCCAGTACTTC. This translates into CASSLGSGQETQYF.

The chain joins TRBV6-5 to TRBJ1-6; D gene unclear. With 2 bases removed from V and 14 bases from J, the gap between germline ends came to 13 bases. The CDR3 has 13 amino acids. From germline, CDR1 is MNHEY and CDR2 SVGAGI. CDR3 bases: TGTGCCAGCAGTTACGGGAGGTCCCCGGCCCTCCACTTT. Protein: CASSYGRSPALHF.

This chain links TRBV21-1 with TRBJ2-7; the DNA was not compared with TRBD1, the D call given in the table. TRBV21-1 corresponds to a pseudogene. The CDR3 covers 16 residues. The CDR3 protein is CASSKVWGGYQAEQYF. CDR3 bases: TGTGCCAGCAGCAAAGTATGGGGCGGATACCAGGCCGAGCAGTACTTC.